This is a list of T cell receptor beta chains from one sample in a study of T-cell reconstitution after alpha-beta-depleted transplantation in children. A single record per CDR3 protein comes from TCRdb applying MiXCR to the PCR reads. The repertoire includes 85,000 to 120,000 distinct CDR3 sequences, approximately 6% of them detected once, and 6.1% sits in the top ten. The material was PBMCs, mostly from graft donor cells, obtained 60 days after TCRalphabeta/CD19-depleted stem cell transplant. These receptors were collected from a female patient between 2 and 10 years old who had a stem cell transplant for Fanconi anemia, so the T cells may come from the graft donor. Both conserved end residues are part of each CDR3. A D gene is named only where the DNA matches it firmly. Size is stated for part of the rows, as once, few or many counts, or as a class when the clone is expanded.

v_gene	j_gene	abundance	d_gene	CDR3nt	CDR3aa
TRBV29-1	TRBJ1-5	medium-sized	TRBD1	TGCAGCGTGTGGGACAGAAATCAGCCCCAGCATTTT	CSVWDRNQPQHF
TRBV3-1	TRBJ2-5	.	.	TGTGCCAGCAACTCGGCGGGGCTGGAAGAGACCCAGTACTTC	CASNSAGLEETQYF
TRBV3-1	TRBJ2-3	many	TRBD2	TGTGCCAGCAGCCACCTTCGACTAGCGGGGACCCGCACAGATACGCAGTATTTT	CASSHLRLAGTRTDTQYF
TRBV5-1	TRBJ2-1	many	.	TGCGCCAGCAGCTTCAAGGCGCCCTACAATGAGCAGTTCTTC	CASSFKAPYNEQFF
TRBV4-1	TRBJ2-7	few	TRBD2	TGCGCCAGCAGCCCGCGGGATGCGGGAGTACTATGGGAGCAGTACTTC	CASSPRDAGVLWEQYF
TRBV5-6	TRBJ2-3	few	TRBD2	TGTGCCAGCACCGGACTAGCGGACCACACAGATACGCAGTATTTT	CASTGLADHTDTQYF
TRBV5-1	TRBJ2-7	many	TRBD2	TGCGCCAGCAGCTTTGGGGCGGGGGGCCCCCTCTACGAGCAGTACTTC	CASSFGAGGPLYEQYF
TRBV6-5	TRBJ1-2	many	.	TGTGCCAGCAGTCCCGGACGGATTGACTATGGCTACACCTTC	CASSPGRIDYGYTF
TRBV29-1	TRBJ2-5	many	.	TGCAGCGTTGTTCTCGTTGGACGCCATAATCTCGTGGGGGAGACCCAGTACTTC	CSVVLVGRHNLVGETQYF
TRBV28	TRBJ2-3	many	.	TGTGCCAGCAGTTTATTTCAGGCCACAGATACGCAGTATTTT	CASSLFQATDTQYF
TRBV18	TRBJ2-1	many	.	TGTGCCAGCTCACCCCATCACAGGGGGGGCGATGAGCAGTTCTTC	CASSPHHRGGDEQFF
TRBV14	TRBJ2-1	.	.	TGTGCCAGCAGCCAAGGGTGGTACAATGAGCAGTTCTTC	CASSQGWYNEQFF
TRBV12-3/TRBV12-4	TRBJ2-4	.	TRBD1	TGTGCCTTCTGTTTACAGGGGGCGCTAGCATTAGCCAAAAACATTCAGTACTTC	CAFCLQGALALAKNIQYF
TRBV30	TRBJ2-3	.	TRBD1	TGTGCCTGGAGTCGGACAGGGACCACAGATACGCAGTATTTT	CAWSRTGTTDTQYF
TRBV24-1	TRBJ2-1	many	.	TGTGCCACCAGTGACCCACTAGGTTCTGGGACCTTC	CATSDPLGSGTF
TRBV7-9	TRBJ1-4	many	.	TGTGCCAGCGGGGCAAGAGGAAAGGAAAAACTGTTTTTT	CASGARGKEKLFF
TRBV7-2	TRBJ2-7	many	.	TGTGCCAGCAGCTTAGTTGGCAGGGCCTACGAGCAGTACTTC	CASSLVGRAYEQYF
TRBV18	TRBJ2-6	many	.	TGTGCCAGCTCACCAGGAGGGGCCCCTGGGGCCAACGTCCTGACTTTC	CASSPGGAPGANVLTF
TRBV20-1	TRBJ1-1	.	TRBD1	TGCAGTGCCGGGGGGCTCCGACAGGGTCGGAGGGTGAACACTGAAGCTTTCTTT	CSAGGLRQGRRVNTEAFF
TRBV28	TRBJ2-6	few	.	TGTGCCAGCAGTTTGAGGGGACACTATTCTGGGGCCAACGTCCTGACTTTC	CASSLRGHYSGANVLTF
TRBV7-8	TRBJ2-2	few	TRBD2	TGTGCCAGCAGCCAGACCGGGACTAGCGGGAGGGCCGACACCGGGGAGCTGTTTTTT	CASSQTGTSGRADTGELFF
TRBV11-3	TRBJ2-5	many	.	TGTGCCAGCAGCCAGGGGGGAGTGGGGGAGACCCAGTACTTC	CASSQGGVGETQYF
TRBV3-1	TRBJ2-1	many	.	TGTGCCAGCAGCCAAGACCCCTTTGGCGGGCACAATGAGCAGTTCTTC	CASSQDPFGGHNEQFF
TRBV4-2	TRBJ2-3	few	TRBD2	TGTGCCAGCAGCCCGCGGGAGCCGGGCACAGATACGCAGTATTTT	CASSPREPGTDTQYF
TRBV6-5	TRBJ2-5	.	.	TGTGCCAGCAGTTACGGGGCGAGTCCCCAAGAGACCCAGTACTTC	CASSYGASPQETQYF
TRBV5-1	TRBJ2-3	many	.	TGCGCCAGCAGCTTGGGGGCCACAGATACGCAGTATTTT	CASSLGATDTQYF
TRBV2	TRBJ2-5	few	TRBD1	TGTGCCAGCCCCGGAGGTGAGGGGGCGGGAGAGACCCAGTACTTC	CASPGGEGAGETQYF
TRBV3-1	TRBJ1-2	few	.	TGTGCCAGCAGCCAAGTATTTAGCCCGGTAACTAACTATGGCTACACCTTC	CASSQVFSPVTNYGYTF
TRBV10-3	TRBJ2-3	many	TRBD1	TGTGCCATCAGTGCTGGGACAGGGCGTGATACGCAGTATTTT	CAISAGTGRDTQYF
TRBV5-6	TRBJ1-5	many	.	TGTGCCAGCAGCTTTTACAATCAGCCCCAGCATTTT	CASSFYNQPQHF
TRBV20-1	TRBJ2-7	many	TRBD1	TGCAGTGCTCACATAGGTAACAGGGGCTACGAGCAGTACTTC	CSAHIGNRGYEQYF
TRBV28	TRBJ2-7	many	.	TGTGCCAGCAGGCTCCAGGGGTACGAGCAGTACTTC	CASRLQGYEQYF
TRBV20-1	TRBJ2-3	many	TRBD2	TGCAGTGCTCCTAGCGGGGGGGCAACAGATACGCAGTATTTT	CSAPSGGATDTQYF
TRBV12-3/TRBV12-4	TRBJ2-2	.	TRBD1	TGTGCCAGCAGTCTAGGACAGGGTAAAGGCGGGGAGCTGTTTTTT	CASSLGQGKGGELFF
TRBV5-1	TRBJ2-7	many	.	TGCGCCAGCAGTATAGCGGTCTCCTACGAGCAGTACTTC	CASSIAVSYEQYF
TRBV7-3	TRBJ2-2	many	TRBD2	TGTGCCAGCAGCTTAATTTGGCGACTAGCGGGAGGGTCCAAATTCACCGGGGAGCTGTTTTTT	CASSLIWRLAGGSKFTGELFF
TRBV10-3	TRBJ2-3	many	TRBD1	TGTGCCATCAGATACGGGACAGGCAACTTTGGGGATACGCAGTATTTT	CAIRYGTGNFGDTQYF
TRBV5-1	TRBJ1-1	many	.	TGCGCCAGCAGCTTGACACCGACTACTGAAGCTTTCTTT	CASSLTPTTEAFF
TRBV6-1	TRBJ2-4	.	TRBD2	TGTGCCAGCAGTCCCTGGGGAATAGCGGGACTAGCCAAAAACATTCAGTACTTC	CASSPWGIAGLAKNIQYF